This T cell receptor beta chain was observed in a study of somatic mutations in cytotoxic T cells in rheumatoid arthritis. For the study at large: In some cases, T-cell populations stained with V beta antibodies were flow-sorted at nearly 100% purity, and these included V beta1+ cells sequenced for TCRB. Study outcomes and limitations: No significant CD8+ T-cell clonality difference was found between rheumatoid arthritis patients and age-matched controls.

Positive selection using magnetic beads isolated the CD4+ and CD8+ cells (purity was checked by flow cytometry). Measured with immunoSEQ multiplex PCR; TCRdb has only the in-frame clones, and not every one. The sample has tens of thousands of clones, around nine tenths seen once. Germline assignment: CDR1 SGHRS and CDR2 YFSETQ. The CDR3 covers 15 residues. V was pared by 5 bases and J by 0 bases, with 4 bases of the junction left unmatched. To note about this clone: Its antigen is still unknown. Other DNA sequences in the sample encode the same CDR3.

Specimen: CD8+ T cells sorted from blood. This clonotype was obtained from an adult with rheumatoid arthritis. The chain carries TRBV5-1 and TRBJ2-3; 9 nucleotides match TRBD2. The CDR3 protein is CASRRTSGSTDTQYF. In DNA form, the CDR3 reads TGCGCCAGCAGGAGAACTAGCGGGAGCACAGATACGCAGTATTTT.